The clone carrying this T cell receptor (beta chain) has only a few counts. The CDR3 extends over 15 amino acids. CDR1 is SNHLY, CDR2 FYNNEI, per germline. Trimming took 1 base from V and 8 from J, leaving 17 bases between them. This sample is part of a study of cytomegalovirus exposure and HLA in healthy donors. The PCR employed 60 Vbeta primers together with 13 Jbeta primers. This table comes from immunoSEQ multiplex PCR, and its TCRdb copy is limited to in-frame clones, with some not included. Here the sample spans over 100,000 clones, 75% to 85% being singletons. The sample comprised PBMCs. This chain joins TRBV2 and TRBJ1-2, with D perhaps TRBD1 (5 bases). This receptor was identified in a woman aged 18 to 35 in good health and CMV-seropositive. The CDR3 protein is CASSEERQGMRGYTF. CDR3 sequence (DNA): TGTGCCAGCAGTGAAGAGAGGCAGGGAATGAGGGGCTACACCTTC.